These 2 T cell receptor beta chains share one sample of origin, sequenced in a study of beta chain features in type 1 diabetes. The study reverse transcribed the entire isolated RNA, so it sequenced expressed TCRB transcripts. Data came from immunoSEQ multiplex PCR; TCRdb stores just in-frame clones and leaves some out. This sample carries approximately 250,000 clones, over 8.5% of them seen once, and the ten largest clones take approximately 0.03%. Sequenced: naive CD4+ T cells from blood. These TCRs come from a woman between 18 and 30 years old in good health.

The genes are TRBV4-1 and TRBJ1-5; D unresolved. V gave up 0 bases and J gave up 2 bases, with 8 bases separating them. The CDR3 sequence is 15 residues long. CDR1 and CDR2 from the germline V gene are MGHRA and YSYEKL. The CDR3 DNA is TGCGCCAGCAGCCAAGATAGTAGTGGCAATCAGCCCCAGCATTTT. This gives the protein CASSQDSSGNQPQHF.

The chain combines TRBV2 with TRBJ2-7, with 9 bases lining up with TRBD1. Germline V gene data show CDR1 as SNHLY and CDR2 as FYNNEI. The CDR3 is made up of 12 amino acids. Trimming at V came to 6 bases and at J to 6 bases, leaving 3 bases not matched to a gene. CDR3 in DNA: TGTGCCAGCAGGGACAGGGGTGGCGAGCAGTACTTC. This codes for CASRDRGGEQYF. Variable domain in full (rest from reference TRBV2 and TRBJ2-7): EPEVTQTPSHQVTQMGQEVILRCVPISNHLYFYWYRQILGQKVEFLVSFYNNEISEKSEIFDDQFSVERPDGSNFTLKIRSTKLEDSAMYFCASRDRGGEQYFGPGTRLTVT.